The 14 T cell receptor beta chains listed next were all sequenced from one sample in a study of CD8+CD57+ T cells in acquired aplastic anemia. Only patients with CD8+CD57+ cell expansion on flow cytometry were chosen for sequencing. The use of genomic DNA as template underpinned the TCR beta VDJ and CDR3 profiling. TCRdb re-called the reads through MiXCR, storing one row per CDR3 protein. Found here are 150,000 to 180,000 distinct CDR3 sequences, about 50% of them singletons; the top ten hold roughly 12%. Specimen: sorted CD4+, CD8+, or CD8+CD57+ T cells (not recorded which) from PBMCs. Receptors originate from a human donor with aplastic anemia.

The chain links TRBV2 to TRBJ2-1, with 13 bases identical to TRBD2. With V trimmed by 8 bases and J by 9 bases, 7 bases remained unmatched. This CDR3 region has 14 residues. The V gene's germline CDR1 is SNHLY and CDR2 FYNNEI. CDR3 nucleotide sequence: TGTGCCAGCCATACTAGCGGGGGGGCGAGTGAGCAGTTCTTC. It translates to CASHTSGGASEQFF.

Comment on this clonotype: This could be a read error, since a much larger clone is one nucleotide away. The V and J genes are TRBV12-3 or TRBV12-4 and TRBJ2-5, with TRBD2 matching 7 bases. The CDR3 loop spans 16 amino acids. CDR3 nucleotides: TGCGCCAGCAGCCCAGCTCGGGGGGACCGACGGGAGACCCAGTACTTC. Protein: CASSPARGDRRETQYF.

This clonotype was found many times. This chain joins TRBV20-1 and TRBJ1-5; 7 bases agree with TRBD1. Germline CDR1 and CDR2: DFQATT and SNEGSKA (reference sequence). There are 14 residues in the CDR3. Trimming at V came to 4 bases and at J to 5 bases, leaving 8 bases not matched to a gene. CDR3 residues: CSAKGAGVDQPQHF. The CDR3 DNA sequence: TGCAGTGCTAAGGGGGCAGGAGTGGATCAGCCCCAGCATTTT.

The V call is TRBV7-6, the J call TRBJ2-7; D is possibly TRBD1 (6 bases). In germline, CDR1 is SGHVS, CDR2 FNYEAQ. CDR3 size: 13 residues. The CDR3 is CARDRYSSYEQYF. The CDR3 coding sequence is TGTGCTAGAGACAGGTACAGCTCCTACGAGCAGTACTTC.

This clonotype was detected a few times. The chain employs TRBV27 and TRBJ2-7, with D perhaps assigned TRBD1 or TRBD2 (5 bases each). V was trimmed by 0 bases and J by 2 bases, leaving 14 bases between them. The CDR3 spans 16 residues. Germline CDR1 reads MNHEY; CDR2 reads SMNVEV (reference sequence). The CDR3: CASSLSRGRRPYEQYF. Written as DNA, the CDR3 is TGTGCCAGCAGTTTATCGAGGGGACGCCGGCCCTACGAGCAGTACTTC.

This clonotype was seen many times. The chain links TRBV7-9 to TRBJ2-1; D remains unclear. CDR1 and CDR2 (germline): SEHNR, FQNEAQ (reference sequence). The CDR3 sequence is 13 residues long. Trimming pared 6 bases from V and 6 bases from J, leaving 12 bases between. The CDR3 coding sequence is TGTGCCAGCAGTTTATCTGTCAGCAATGAGCAGTTCTTC. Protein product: CASSLSVSNEQFF.

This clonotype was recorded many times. The CDR3 is CASSLEAGDPHEQYF. In nucleotides, the CDR3 is TGTGCCAGCAGCTTAGAGGCAGGGGATCCCCACGAGCAGTACTTC. V gene TRBV7-6 combines with J gene TRBJ2-7, with D possibly being TRBD1 (6 bases). V lost 1 base to trimming and J lost 5 bases, with 15 bases between them. CDR1 SGHVS and CDR2 FNYEAQ come from the germline V gene. The length of the CDR3 is 15 residues.

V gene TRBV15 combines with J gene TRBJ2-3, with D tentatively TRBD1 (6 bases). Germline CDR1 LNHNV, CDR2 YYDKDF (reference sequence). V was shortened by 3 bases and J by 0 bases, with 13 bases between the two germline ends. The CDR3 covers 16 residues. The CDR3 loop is CATSSWLTGSTDTQYF. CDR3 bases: TGTGCCACCAGCAGCTGGTTGACAGGAAGCACAGATACGCAGTATTTT.

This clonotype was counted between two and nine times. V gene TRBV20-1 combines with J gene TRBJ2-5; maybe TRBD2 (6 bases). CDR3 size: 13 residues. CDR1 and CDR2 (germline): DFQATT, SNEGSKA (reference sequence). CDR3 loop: CSTPQPAGETQYF. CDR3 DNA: TGCAGCACCCCACAGCCCGCGGGGGAGACCCAGTACTTC.

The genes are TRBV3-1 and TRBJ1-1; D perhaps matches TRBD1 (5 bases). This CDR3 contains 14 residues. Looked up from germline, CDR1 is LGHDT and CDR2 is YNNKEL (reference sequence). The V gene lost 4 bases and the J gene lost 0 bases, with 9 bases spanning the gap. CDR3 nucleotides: TGTGCCAGCAGCCCGCCGACAGTGAACACTGAAGCTTTCTTT. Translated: CASSPPTVNTEAFF.

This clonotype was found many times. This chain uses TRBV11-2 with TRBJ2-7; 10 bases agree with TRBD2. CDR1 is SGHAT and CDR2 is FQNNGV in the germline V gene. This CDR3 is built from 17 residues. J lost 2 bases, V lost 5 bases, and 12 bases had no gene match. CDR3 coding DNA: TGTGCCAGCAGCCCGACTACCCTAGCGGGGGACCCCTACGAGCAGTACTTC. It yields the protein CASSPTTLAGDPYEQYF.

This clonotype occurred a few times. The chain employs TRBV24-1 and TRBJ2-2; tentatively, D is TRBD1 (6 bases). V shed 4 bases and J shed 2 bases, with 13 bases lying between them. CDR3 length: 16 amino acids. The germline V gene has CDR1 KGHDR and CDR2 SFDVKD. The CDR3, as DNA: TGTGCCACCAGTGACCCCACAGGGAGCAACACCGGGGAGCTGTTTTTT. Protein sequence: CATSDPTGSNTGELFF.

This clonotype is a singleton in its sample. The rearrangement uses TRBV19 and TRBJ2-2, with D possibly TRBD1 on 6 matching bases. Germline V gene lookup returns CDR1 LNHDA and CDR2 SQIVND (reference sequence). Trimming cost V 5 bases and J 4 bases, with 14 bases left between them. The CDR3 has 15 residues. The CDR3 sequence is CASSPIGQTTGELFF. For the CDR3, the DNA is TGTGCCAGTAGTCCTATAGGACAGACCACCGGGGAGCTGTTTTTT.

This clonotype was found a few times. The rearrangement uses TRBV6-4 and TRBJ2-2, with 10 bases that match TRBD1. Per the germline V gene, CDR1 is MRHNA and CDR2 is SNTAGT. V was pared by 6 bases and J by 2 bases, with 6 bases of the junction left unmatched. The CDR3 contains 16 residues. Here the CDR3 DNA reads TGTGCCAGCAGAGATGGGACAGGGGAAAACACCGGGGAGCTGTTTTTT. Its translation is CASRDGTGENTGELFF.